This T cell receptor (beta chain) was documented in a study of cytomegalovirus exposure and HLA in healthy donors. Turning to this clone: Its antigen is unknown.

A multiplex PCR was run with 60 Vbeta primers and 13 Jbeta primers. The assay was immunoSEQ multiplex PCR, and TCRdb's table has in-frame clones only and misses some. The sample consists of 200,000 or so clones, 82% of them appearing once. Study findings and constraints: Presence/absence analyses assumed roughly uniform sequencing depth across donors. Most TCR sequences were seen very rarely across donors, but some public TCRs occurred in many.

The V and J ends lost 3 bases and 4 bases respectively, with 13 bases between them. There are 14 residues in the CDR3. Germline V gene lookup returns CDR1 LNHDA and CDR2 SQIVND (reference sequence). The source is a boy aged 2 to 9 in good health and CMV-seronegative. Sequencing was performed on PBMCs. The genes are TRBV19 and TRBJ2-7, with D maybe TRBD1 (6 bases). The CDR3 reads CASSIPGQYYEQYF. The DNA of the CDR3 is TGTGCCAGTAGTATCCCGGGACAATATTACGAGCAGTACTTC.